A single sample is the source of the 27 T cell receptor beta chains below, sequenced in a study of shared clonotypes between healthy human individuals. It was CD45RO-negative cells, positively selected for CCR7, that made up naive CD8 cells, with terminally differentiated effector memory CD45RA+ cells excluded. This table comes from immunoSEQ multiplex PCR, and its TCRdb copy is limited to in-frame clones, with some not included. The sample lists millions of clones, less than 95% occurring once. The sample taken for sequencing was naive CD8+ T cells sorted from blood. All receptors derive from a man aged 18-30 years in good health.

The rearrangement links TRBV4-1 to TRBJ2-7; TRBD1 aligns across 9 bases. V gave up 6 bases and J gave up 7 bases; unmatched junction bases: 13. Germline V CDR1 and CDR2: MGHRA, YSYEKL. CDR3 length: 15 amino acids. CDR3 sequence: CASRDTPGQGWEQYF. CDR3 nucleotides: TGCGCCAGCAGGGACACACCGGGACAGGGTTGGGAGCAGTACTTC.

The V call is TRBV9, the J call TRBJ2-3; possible D gene TRBD1, 6 bases. Germline V gives CDR1 SGDLS, CDR2 YYNGEE. The length of the CDR3 is 13 residues. The V end lost 5 bases, the J end lost 6 bases, and 13 bases lay between the germline ends. CDR3 coding DNA: TGTGCCAGCAGACCACAGGGTGGGGATACGCAGTATTTT. Translation: CASRPQGGDTQYF.

The chain employs TRBV7-9 and TRBJ2-7; possibly TRBD2 for D (6 bases). The CDR3 sequence is 16 residues long. The V gene lost 6 bases and the J gene lost 2 bases, with 20 bases spanning the gap. Per germline, CDR1 SEHNR and CDR2 FQNEAQ (reference sequence). CDR3 loop: CASSPSLARNPYEQYF. The CDR3, as DNA: TGTGCCAGCAGTCCCTCTCTAGCGAGGAATCCCTACGAGCAGTACTTC.

A remark on this clone: This specimen includes other DNA sequences encoding the same CDR3. In DNA, the CDR3 is TGTGCCAGCAGCGGGACAGCCTACGAGCAGTACTTC. As protein: CASSGTAYEQYF. This rearrangement joins TRBV7-9 to TRBJ2-7; TRBD1 matches 7 bases. Trimming at V came to 5 bases and at J to 2 bases, leaving 0 bases not matched to a gene. This CDR3 comprises 12 residues. The germline V gene encodes CDR1 SEHNR and CDR2 FQNEAQ (reference sequence).

The count of this clone is one. The V gene is TRBV27, the J gene TRBJ2-7; D may be TRBD1 or TRBD2 (5 bases each). Germline CDR1 reads MNHEY; CDR2 reads SMNVEV (reference sequence). The CDR3 contains 13 residues. V was clipped by 4 bases and J by 5 bases, with 12 bases between them. The CDR3 region is CASSSLPGHEQYF. As DNA, the CDR3 is TGTGCCAGCAGTTCCCTCCCGGGGCACGAGCAGTACTTC.

V gene TRBV28 combines with J gene TRBJ1-1, with D tentatively TRBD1 (6 bases). CDR1 and CDR2 (germline): MDHEN, SYDVKM. Trimming took 5 bases from V and 14 from J, leaving 18 bases between them. CDR3 length: 12 amino acids. In DNA form, the CDR3 reads TGTGCCAGCAGTCGTCGGGGGGCTGCGGGGTTCTTT. It specifies CASSRRGAAGFF.

The chain has TRBV2 and TRBJ2-2, with 12 bases fitting TRBD2. CDR3 length: 20 residues. Per the germline V gene, CDR1 is SNHLY and CDR2 is FYNNEI. Germline trimming cut 7 bases from V and 2 bases from J; bases unmatched to any gene: 17. The CDR3 is CASNPWASGRAGFNTGELFF. In DNA form, the CDR3 reads TGTGCCAGCAACCCCTGGGCTAGCGGGAGGGCCGGGTTCAACACCGGGGAGCTGTTTTTT.

The rearrangement joins TRBV27 to TRBJ2-3; TRBD2 matches 7 bases. The J segment lost 2 bases and the V segment lost 2 bases, leaving 4 bases of the junction unmatched. The CDR3 runs 15 residues. Germline values: CDR1 MNHEY, CDR2 SMNVEV (reference sequence). The CDR3 DNA sequence: TGTGCCAGCAGTTTACAGCGGGACCTCACAGATACGCAGTATTTT. Its protein is CASSLQRDLTDTQYF.

This rearrangement joins TRBV13 to TRBJ2-7, with 9 nucleotides matching TRBD2. J gave up 1 base and V 2 bases, and 0 bases lay outside the gene matches. The CDR3 extends over 14 amino acids. CDR1 is PRHDT and CDR2 is FYEKMQ in the germline V gene (reference sequence). In DNA form, the CDR3 reads TGTGCCAGCAGCTTACTAGCGGGGTCCTACGAGCAGTACTTC. It specifies CASSLLAGSYEQYF.

This chain connects TRBV27 to TRBJ2-7; D is unclear. The germline gives CDR1 MNHEY, CDR2 SMNVEV (reference sequence). The CDR3 covers 15 residues. The V gene lost 0 bases and the J gene lost 0 bases, with 9 bases spanning the gap. The CDR3 loop reads CASSLSLGLSYEQYF. Here the CDR3 DNA reads TGTGCCAGCAGTTTATCCCTAGGGCTCTCCTACGAGCAGTACTTC.

The chain employs TRBV4-1 and TRBJ2-7; TRBD2 might be the D (5 bases). Germline lookup yields CDR1 MGHRA and CDR2 YSYEKL. The ends were cut back, 0 bases at V and 1 base at J, with 13 bases in the middle. The CDR3 has 16 residues. CDR3 coding DNA: TGCGCCAGCAGCCAAGACCCAAGGACGGGGTCCTACGAGCAGTACTTC. As protein: CASSQDPRTGSYEQYF.

The J gene is TRBJ2-6, the V gene TRBV30; D is ambiguous. This CDR3 contains 13 residues. Germline CDR1 GTSNPN, CDR2 SVGIG (reference sequence). Trimming left V 0 bases short and J 13 bases short, with 13 bases between. The DNA for the CDR3 is TGTGCCTGGAGTGTTTTGTCCGGACCGGTCCTGACTTTC. Residues: CAWSVLSGPVLTF.

The CDR3, as DNA: TGTGCCTGGAGTGGTGTGAATGAGCAGTTCTTC. The encoded protein is CAWSGVNEQFF. The V gene is TRBV30, the J gene TRBJ2-1; D ambiguous. V dropped 1 base and J dropped 7 bases, with 5 bases sitting between them. This CDR3 region has 11 residues. Germline lookup yields CDR1 GTSNPN and CDR2 SVGIG (reference sequence). The entire variable domain, with the rest obtained from reference TRBV30 and TRBJ2-1, is as follows: SQTIHQWPATLVQPVGSPLSLECTVEGTSNPNLYWYRQAAGRGLQLLFYSVGIGQISSEVPQNLSASRPQDRQFILSSKKLLLSDSGFYLCAWSGVNEQFFGPGTRLTVL.

The V gene is TRBV10-3, the J gene TRBJ2-7; 9 nucleotides align to TRBD2. Germline V gene sequence: CDR1 ENHRY, CDR2 SYGVKD. V trimming: 0 bases; J trimming: 5 bases; junction bases outside the gene matches: 5. The CDR3 covers 15 residues. This CDR3 is CAISESASGIDEQYF. As DNA, the CDR3 is TGTGCCATCAGTGAGTCGGCTAGCGGGATCGACGAGCAGTACTTC.

This sequence joins TRBV19 and TRBJ1-1; tentative D call: TRBD1 (6 bases). V was pared by 3 bases and J by 3 bases, with 14 bases between. CDR1 is LNHDA and CDR2 is SQIVND in the germline V gene (reference sequence). The CDR3 extends over 15 amino acids. The CDR3 loop is CASSMGAGRDTEAFF. CDR3 DNA: TGTGCCAGTAGTATGGGGGCAGGGAGGGACACTGAAGCTTTCTTT.

V gene TRBV21-1 combines with J gene TRBJ2-7; TRBD2, the table's D call, was not compared with the DNA. TRBV21-1 is an annotated pseudogene. This CDR3 region has 14 residues. The chain's CDR3 is CASSKASATYEQYF. CDR3 nucleotide sequence: TGTGCCAGCAGCAAAGCAAGCGCCACCTACGAGCAGTACTTC.

V and J are TRBV6-6 and TRBJ2-7; D not certain. V was cut by 2 bases and J by 3 bases, with 5 bases left in between. Germline loops: CDR1 MNHNY, CDR2 SVGAGI (reference sequence). The CDR3 contains 12 residues. CDR3 bases: TGTGCCAGCAGTTACACCGACTACGAGCAGTACTTC. It codes for CASSYTDYEQYF.

As for this clone: A junction end diverges from the germline sequence, so it may reflect a read error. The chain carries TRBV7-7 and TRBJ2-2, with D unclear. The CDR3 is 15 amino acids. Germline CDR1 SSHAT, CDR2 FNYEAQ (reference sequence). The CDR3 region has the DNA TGTGCTAGCAGCTTGCTCCGTGGGAACACCGGGGAGCTGTTTTTT. Translated: CASSLLRGNTGELFF.

The chain recombines TRBV5-8 with TRBJ2-5; D ambiguous. The ends were cut back, 0 bases at V and 2 bases at J, with 5 bases in the middle. Germline CDR1 reads SGHTS; CDR2 reads YDEGEE. The CDR3 extends over 13 amino acids. As DNA, the CDR3 is TGTGCCAGCAGCTTGGGTCGTCAAGAGACCCAGTACTTC. Its translation: CASSLGRQETQYF.

The chain uses TRBV27 and TRBJ2-3; TRBD1 or TRBD2 may be the D gene (6 bases each). V was shortened by 6 bases and J by 4 bases, with 14 bases between the two germline ends. CDR1 MNHEY and CDR2 SMNVEV come from the germline V gene (reference sequence). This CDR3 is built from 14 residues. The DNA for the CDR3 is TGTGCCAGCAGACTAGGGGGGTTTGCAGATACGCAGTATTTT. This sequence encodes CASRLGGFADTQYF.

Only one count was recorded for this clone. J is TRBJ1-4 and V is TRBV6-1; 7 nucleotides agree with TRBD1. The germline V gene has CDR1 MNHNS and CDR2 SASEGT. V gave up 3 bases and J gave up 0 bases; unmatched junction bases: 13. The CDR3 has 19 amino acids. CDR3 region: CASSERDSYYLATNEKLFF. CDR3 bases: TGTGCCAGCAGTGAGCGGGACAGCTACTATCTTGCAACTAATGAAAAACTGTTTTTT.

This clone has just a few counts. The chain is built from TRBV4-1 and TRBJ1-1, with D possibly matching TRBD1 (6 bases). The ends were cut back, 4 bases at V and 0 bases at J, with 15 bases in the middle. Germline values: CDR1 MGHRA, CDR2 YSYEKL. This CDR3 comprises 16 residues. CDR3 region: CASSLGWDKLNTEAFF. The CDR3 DNA sequence: TGCGCCAGCAGCCTCGGATGGGACAAACTGAACACTGAAGCTTTCTTT.

V gene TRBV27 combines with J gene TRBJ1-1; TRBD1 might be the D (6 bases). V lost 7 bases to trimming and J lost 4 bases, with 13 bases between them. Germline CDR1 MNHEY, CDR2 SMNVEV (reference sequence). This CDR3 has 13 residues. The DNA of the CDR3 is TGTGCCAGCATGTTGGGGGCTGGCACTGAAGCTTTCTTT. As protein: CASMLGAGTEAFF.

The V and J genes are TRBV5-5 and TRBJ1-6; D unclear. Germline CDR1 and CDR2: SGHKS and YYEKEE (reference sequence). V was pared by 5 bases and J by 0 bases, with 9 bases between. The CDR3 totals 15 residues. For the CDR3, the DNA is TGTGCCAGCAGGATTGGTAGCTCCTATAATTCACCCCTCCACTTT. This codes for CASRIGSSYNSPLHF.

The CDR3 DNA is TGTGCCAGCAGCTGGGGACAGGGTGCGGAAGAAAAACTGTTTTTT. Amino acids: CASSWGQGAEEKLFF. The rearrangement joins TRBV7-9 to TRBJ1-4; 9 nucleotides line up with TRBD1. The CDR3 sequence is 15 residues long. Germline CDR1 SEHNR, CDR2 FQNEAQ (reference sequence). With V trimmed by 4 bases and J by 8 bases, 8 bases remained unmatched.

This sequence joins TRBV2 and TRBJ2-7; no clear D. Germline V gene sequence: CDR1 SNHLY, CDR2 FYNNEI. V lost 6 bases and J lost 6, with 6 bases in between. The CDR3 has 10 residues. DNA of the CDR3: TGTGCCAGCAGATTAGCCGAGCAGTACTTC. As protein: CASRLAEQYF.

The chain links TRBV5-6 to TRBJ1-1, with no clear D. Germline CDR1 SGHDT, CDR2 YYEEEE. The V gene lost 4 bases and the J gene lost 1 base, with 14 bases spanning the gap. This CDR3 region has 15 residues. In nucleotides, the CDR3 is TGTGCCAGCAGCAGCTCTTCAGAGGGGAACACTGAAGCTTTCTTT. It specifies CASSSSSEGNTEAFF.